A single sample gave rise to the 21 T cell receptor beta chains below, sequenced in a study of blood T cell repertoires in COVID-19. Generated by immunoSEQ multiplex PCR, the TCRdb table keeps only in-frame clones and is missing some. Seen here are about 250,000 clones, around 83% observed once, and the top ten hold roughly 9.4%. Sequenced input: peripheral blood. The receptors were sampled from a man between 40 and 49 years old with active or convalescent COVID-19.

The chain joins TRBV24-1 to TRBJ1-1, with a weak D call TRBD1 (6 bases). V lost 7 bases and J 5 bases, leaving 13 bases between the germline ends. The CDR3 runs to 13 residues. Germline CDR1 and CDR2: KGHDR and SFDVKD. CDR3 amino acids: CATRQGVGTEAFF. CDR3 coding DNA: TGTGCCACCAGACAGGGTGTGGGGACTGAAGCTTTCTTT.

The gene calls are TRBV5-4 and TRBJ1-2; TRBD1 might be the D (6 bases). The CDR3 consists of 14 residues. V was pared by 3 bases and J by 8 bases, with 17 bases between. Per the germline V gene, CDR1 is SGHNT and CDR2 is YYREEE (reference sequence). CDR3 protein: CASSSLDRGGGYTF. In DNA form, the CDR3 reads TGTGCCAGCAGCTCCCTAGATAGGGGGGGAGGCTACACCTTC.

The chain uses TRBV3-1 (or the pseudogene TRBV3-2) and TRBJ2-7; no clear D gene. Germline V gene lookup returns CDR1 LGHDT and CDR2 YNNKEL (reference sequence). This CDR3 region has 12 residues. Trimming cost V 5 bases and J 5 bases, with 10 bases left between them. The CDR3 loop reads CASSGFRDEQYF. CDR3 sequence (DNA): TGTGCCAGCAGCGGTTTCCGGGACGAGCAGTACTTC.

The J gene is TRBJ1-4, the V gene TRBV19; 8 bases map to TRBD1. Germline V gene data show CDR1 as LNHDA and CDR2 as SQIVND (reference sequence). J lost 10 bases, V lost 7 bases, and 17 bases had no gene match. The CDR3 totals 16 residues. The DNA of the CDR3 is TGTGCCAGTACCCTCGCAGGGGGCGATCTGAGTGTAAAACTGTTTTTT. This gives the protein CASTLAGGDLSVKLFF.

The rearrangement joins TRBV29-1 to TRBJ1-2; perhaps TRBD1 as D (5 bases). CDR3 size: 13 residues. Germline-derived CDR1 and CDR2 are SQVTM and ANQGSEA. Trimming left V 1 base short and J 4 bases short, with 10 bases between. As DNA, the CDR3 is TGCAGCGTTGAAGGTGAAGGGGTCTATGGCTACACCTTC. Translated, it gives CSVEGEGVYGYTF.

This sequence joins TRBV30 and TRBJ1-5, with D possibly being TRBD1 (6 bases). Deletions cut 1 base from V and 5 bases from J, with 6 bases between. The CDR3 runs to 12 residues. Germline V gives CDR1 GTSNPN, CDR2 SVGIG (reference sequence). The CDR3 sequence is CAWSEGDQPQHF. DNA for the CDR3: TGTGCCTGGAGTGAGGGGGATCAGCCCCAGCATTTT.

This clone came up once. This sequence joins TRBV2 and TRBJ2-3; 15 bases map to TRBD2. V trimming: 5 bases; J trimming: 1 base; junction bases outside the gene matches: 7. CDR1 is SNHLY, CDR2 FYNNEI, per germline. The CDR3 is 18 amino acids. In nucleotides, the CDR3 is TGTGCCAGCAGTAGGTGGACTAGCGGGGGGGAGGGCACAGATACGCAGTATTTT. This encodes CASSRWTSGGEGTDTQYF.

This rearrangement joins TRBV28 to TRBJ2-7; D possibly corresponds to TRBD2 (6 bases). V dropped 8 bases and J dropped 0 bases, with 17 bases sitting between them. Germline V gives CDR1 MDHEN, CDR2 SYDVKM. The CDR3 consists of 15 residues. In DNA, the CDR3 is TGTGCCAGCGCATACAGGACTATTTTCTCCTACGAGCAGTACTTC. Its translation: CASAYRTIFSYEQYF.

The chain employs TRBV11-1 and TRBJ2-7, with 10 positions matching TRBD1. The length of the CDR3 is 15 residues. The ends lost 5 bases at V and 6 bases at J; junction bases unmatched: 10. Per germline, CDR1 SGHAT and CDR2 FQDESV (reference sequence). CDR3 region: CASSISDRGPSEQYF. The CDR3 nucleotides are TGTGCCAGCAGCATATCAGACAGGGGGCCCTCCGAGCAGTACTTC.

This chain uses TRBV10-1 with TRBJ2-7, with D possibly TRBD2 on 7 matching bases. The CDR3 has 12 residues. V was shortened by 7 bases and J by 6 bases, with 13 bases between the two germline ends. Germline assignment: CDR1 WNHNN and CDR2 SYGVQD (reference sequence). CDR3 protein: CASNSGGLEQYF. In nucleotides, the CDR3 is TGCGCCAGCAACTCCGGGGGGCTCGAGCAGTACTTC.

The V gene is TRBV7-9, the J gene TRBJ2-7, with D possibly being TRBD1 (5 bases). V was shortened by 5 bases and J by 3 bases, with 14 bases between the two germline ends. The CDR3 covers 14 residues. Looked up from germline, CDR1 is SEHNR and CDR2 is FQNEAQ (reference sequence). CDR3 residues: CASSPDISIYEQYF. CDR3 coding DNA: TGTGCCAGCAGCCCGGACATATCAATCTACGAGCAGTACTTC.

The CDR3 is CAWNPSGSRNEQFF. The CDR3 region has the DNA TGTGCCTGGAACCCTAGCGGGAGTAGGAATGAGCAGTTCTTC. This chain connects TRBV30 to TRBJ2-1, with TRBD2 identical over 10 bases. The CDR3 is 14 amino acids. V lost 4 bases, J lost 7 bases, and 7 bases stayed unmatched. From germline, CDR1 is GTSNPN and CDR2 SVGIG (reference sequence). Drawing the rest from reference TRBV30 and TRBJ2-1, the complete variable domain is SQTIHQWPATLVQPVGSPLSLECTVEGTSNPNLYWYRQAAGRGLQLLFYSVGIGQISSEVPQNLSASRPQDRQFILSSKKLLLSDSGFYLCAWNPSGSRNEQFFGPGTRLTVL.

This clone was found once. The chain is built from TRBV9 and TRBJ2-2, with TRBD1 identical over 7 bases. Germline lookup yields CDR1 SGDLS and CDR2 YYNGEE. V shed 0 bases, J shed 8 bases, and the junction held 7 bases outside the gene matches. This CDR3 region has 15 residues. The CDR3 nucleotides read TGTGCCAGCAGCGTAGCTCCAGGGGGATGGGGGGAGCTGTTTTTT. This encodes CASSVAPGGWGELFF.

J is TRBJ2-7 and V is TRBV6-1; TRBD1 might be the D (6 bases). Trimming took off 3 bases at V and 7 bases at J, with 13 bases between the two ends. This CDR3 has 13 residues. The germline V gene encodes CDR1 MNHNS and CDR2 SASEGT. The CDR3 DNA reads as TGTGCCAGCAGTGAGACGACAGGCTGGGAGCAGTACTTC. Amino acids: CASSETTGWEQYF.

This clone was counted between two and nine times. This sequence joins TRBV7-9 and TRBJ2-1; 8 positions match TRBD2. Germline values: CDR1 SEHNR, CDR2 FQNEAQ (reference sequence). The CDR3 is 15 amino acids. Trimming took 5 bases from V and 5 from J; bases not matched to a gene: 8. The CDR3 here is CASSPLRGGHNEQFF. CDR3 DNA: TGTGCCAGCAGCCCCCTACGGGGGGGTCACAATGAGCAGTTCTTC.

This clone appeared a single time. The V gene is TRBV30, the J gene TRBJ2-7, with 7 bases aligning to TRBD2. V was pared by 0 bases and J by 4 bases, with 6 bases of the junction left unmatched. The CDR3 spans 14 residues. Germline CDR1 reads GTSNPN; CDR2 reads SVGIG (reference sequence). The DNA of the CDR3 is TGTGCCTGGAGTGTACCGTCCGGGAGGTACGAGCAGTACTTC. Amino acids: CAWSVPSGRYEQYF. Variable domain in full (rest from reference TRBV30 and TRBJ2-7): SQTIHQWPATLVQPVGSPLSLECTVEGTSNPNLYWYRQAAGRGLQLLFYSVGIGQISSEVPQNLSASRPQDRQFILSSKKLLLSDSGFYLCAWSVPSGRYEQYFGPGTRLTVT.

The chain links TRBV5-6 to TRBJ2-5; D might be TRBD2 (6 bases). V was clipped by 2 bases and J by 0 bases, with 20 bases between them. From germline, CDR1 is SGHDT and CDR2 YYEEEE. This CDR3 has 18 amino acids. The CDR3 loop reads CASSFARPRGADQETQYF. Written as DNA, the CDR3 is TGTGCCAGCAGCTTCGCGCGGCCCCGCGGGGCCGACCAAGAGACCCAGTACTTC.

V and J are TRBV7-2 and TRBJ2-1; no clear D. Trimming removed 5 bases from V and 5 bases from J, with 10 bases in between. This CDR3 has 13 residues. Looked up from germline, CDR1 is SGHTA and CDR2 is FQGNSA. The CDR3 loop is CASSQDWDNEQFF. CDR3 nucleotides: TGTGCCAGCAGCCAGGATTGGGACAATGAGCAGTTCTTC.

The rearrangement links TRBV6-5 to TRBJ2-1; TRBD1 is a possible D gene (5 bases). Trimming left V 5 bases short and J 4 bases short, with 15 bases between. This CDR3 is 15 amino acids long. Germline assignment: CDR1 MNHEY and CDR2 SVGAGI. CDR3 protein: CASSRTQQGYNEQFF. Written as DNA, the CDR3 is TGTGCCAGCAGTCGCACCCAGCAGGGTTACAATGAGCAGTTCTTC.

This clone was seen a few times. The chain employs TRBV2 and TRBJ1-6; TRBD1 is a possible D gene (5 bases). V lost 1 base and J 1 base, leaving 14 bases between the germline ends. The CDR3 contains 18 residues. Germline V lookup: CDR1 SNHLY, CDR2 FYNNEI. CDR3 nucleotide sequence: TGTGCCAGCAGTGAAGTCGGGGGTGGAGGTTCCTATAATTCACCCCTCCACTTT. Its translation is CASSEVGGGGSYNSPLHF.

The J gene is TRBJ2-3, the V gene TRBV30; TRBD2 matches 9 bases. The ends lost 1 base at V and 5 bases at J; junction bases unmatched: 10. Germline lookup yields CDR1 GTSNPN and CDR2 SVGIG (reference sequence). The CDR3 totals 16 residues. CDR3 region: CAWSESAGGPGDTQYF. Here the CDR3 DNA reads TGTGCCTGGAGTGAGTCGGCGGGAGGGCCAGGAGATACGCAGTATTTT.